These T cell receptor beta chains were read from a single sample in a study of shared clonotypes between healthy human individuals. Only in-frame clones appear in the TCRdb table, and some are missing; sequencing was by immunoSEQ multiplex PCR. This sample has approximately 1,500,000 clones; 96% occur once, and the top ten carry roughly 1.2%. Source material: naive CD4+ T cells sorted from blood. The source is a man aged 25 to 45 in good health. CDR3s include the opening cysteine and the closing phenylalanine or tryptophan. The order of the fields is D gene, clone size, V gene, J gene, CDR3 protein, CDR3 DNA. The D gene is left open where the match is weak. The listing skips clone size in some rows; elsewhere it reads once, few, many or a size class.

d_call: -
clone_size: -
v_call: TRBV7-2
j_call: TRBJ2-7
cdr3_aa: CASSAEGDKVYEQYF
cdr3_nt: TGTGCCAGCAGCGCGGAGGGGGACAAGGTCTACGAGCAGTACTTC

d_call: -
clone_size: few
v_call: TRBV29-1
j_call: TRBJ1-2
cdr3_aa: CSVEGTMGGYTF
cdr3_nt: TGCAGCGTTGAAGGTACGATGGGTGGCTACACCTTC

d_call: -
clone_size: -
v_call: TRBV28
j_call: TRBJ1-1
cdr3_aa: CASCFSGPGSVGTEAFF
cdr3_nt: TGTGCCAGCTGCTTCTCTGGGCCAGGGTCGGTCGGCACTGAAGCTTTCTTT

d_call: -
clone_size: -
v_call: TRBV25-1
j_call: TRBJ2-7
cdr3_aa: CASRQPGLGEQYF
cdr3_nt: TGTGCCAGCCGTCAACCGGGGCTCGGCGAGCAGTACTTC

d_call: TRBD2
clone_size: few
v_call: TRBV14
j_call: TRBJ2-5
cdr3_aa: CASSQEGGATQYF
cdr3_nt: TGTGCCAGCAGCCAAGAGGGAGGGGCGACCCAGTACTTC

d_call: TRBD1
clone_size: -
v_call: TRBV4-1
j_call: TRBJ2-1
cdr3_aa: CASSQARTGSEQFF
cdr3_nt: TGCGCCAGCAGCCAAGCGCGGACAGGGAGTGAGCAGTTCTTC

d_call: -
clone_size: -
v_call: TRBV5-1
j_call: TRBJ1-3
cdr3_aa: CASSSLPGTQTGNTIYF
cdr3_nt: TGCGCCAGCAGCTCACTCCCCGGGACACAAACTGGAAACACCATATATTTT

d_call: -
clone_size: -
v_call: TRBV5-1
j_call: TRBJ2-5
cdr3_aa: CASSLAGAEGQYF
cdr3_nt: TGCGCCAGCAGCTTGGCTGGAGCGGAGGGCCAGTACTTC

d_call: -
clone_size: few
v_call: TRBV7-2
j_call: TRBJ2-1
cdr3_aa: CASSSHYNEQFF
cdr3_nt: TGTGCCAGCAGCTCCCATTACAATGAGCAGTTCTTC

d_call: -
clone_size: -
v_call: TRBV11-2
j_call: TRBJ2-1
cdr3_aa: CASSLPEGTGSYNEQFF
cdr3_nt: TGTGCCAGCAGCTTACCGGAGGGCACGGGCTCCTACAATGAGCAGTTCTTC

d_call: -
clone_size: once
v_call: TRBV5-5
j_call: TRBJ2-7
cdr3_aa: CASSYKETPAHEQYF
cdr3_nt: TGTGCCAGCAGTTATAAGGAAACCCCAGCCCACGAGCAGTACTTC

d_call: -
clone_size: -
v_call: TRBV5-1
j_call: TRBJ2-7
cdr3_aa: CASSLGTVSYEQYF
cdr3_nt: TGCGCCAGCAGCTTGGGGACAGTCTCCTACGAGCAGTACTTC

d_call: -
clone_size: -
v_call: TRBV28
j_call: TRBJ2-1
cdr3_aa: CASSPGYEQFF
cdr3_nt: TGTGCCAGCAGTCCTGGGTATGAGCAGTTCTTC

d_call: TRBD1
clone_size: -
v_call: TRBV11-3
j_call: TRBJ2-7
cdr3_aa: CASSPYGQGHEQYF
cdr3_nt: TGTGCCAGCAGCCCATACGGACAGGGCCACGAGCAGTACTTC

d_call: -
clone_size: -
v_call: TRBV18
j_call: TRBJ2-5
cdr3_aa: CASSPFQSETQYF
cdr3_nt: TGTGCCAGCTCACCTTTTCAATCCGAGACCCAGTACTTC

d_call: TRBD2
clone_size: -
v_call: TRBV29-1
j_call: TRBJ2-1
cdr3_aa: CSVEDAGTSGPFSYNEQFF
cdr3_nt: TGCAGCGTTGAAGATGCGGGAACTAGCGGACCTTTTTCCTACAATGAGCAGTTCTTC

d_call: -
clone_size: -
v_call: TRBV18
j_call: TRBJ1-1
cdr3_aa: CASSPPDRVNEAFF
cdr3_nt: TGTGCCAGCTCACCACCGGACAGAGTAAATGAAGCTTTCTTT

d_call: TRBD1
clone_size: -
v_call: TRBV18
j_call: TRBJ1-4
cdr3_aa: CASSPPGPTGGSEKLFF
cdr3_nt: TGTGCCAGCTCACCACCTGGCCCCACAGGGGGCTCTGAAAAACTGTTTTTT

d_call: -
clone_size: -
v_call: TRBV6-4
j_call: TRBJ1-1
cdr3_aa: CASSEGVNTEAFF
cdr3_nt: TGTGCCAGCAGTGAGGGTGTGAACACTGAAGCTTTCTTT

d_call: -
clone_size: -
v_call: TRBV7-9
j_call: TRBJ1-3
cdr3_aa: CASSLGEGTHISGNTIYF
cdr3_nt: TGTGCCAGCAGCTTAGGGGAGGGCACACACATCTCTGGAAACACCATATATTTT

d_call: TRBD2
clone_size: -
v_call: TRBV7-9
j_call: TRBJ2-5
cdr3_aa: CASTIIHGGRIYQETQYF
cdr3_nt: TGTGCCAGCACCATTATTCACGGCGGGAGAATCTACCAAGAGACCCAGTACTTC

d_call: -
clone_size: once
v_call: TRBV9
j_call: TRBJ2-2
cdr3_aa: CASSPRGGAHTGELFF
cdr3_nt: TGTGCCAGCAGCCCCCGAGGGGGGGCGCACACCGGGGAGCTGTTTTTT

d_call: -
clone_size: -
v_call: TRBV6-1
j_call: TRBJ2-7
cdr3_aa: CASSNGQSYEQYF
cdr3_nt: TGTGCCAGCAGTAATGGACAGTCCTACGAGCAGTACTTC

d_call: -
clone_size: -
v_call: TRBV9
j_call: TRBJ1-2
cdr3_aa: CASSATQENYGYTF
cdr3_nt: TGTGCCAGCAGCGCCACACAAGAAAACTATGGCTACACCTTC

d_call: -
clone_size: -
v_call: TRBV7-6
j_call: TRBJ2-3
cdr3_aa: CASSSPARDTQYF
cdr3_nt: TGTGCCAGCAGCTCCCCAGCTAGAGATACGCAGTATTTT

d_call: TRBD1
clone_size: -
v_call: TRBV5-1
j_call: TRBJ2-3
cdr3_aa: CASSLGQGVADTQYF
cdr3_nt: TGCGCCAGCAGCTTGGGACAGGGGGTCGCAGATACGCAGTATTTT

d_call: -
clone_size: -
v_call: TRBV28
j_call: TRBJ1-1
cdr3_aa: CASSLIGVRAFF
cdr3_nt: TGTGCCAGCAGTTTGATAGGGGTTAGAGCTTTCTTT

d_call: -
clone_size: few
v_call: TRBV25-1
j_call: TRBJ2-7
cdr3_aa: CASSDSPLYEQYF
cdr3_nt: TGTGCCAGCAGTGATAGTCCCCTCTACGAGCAGTACTTC

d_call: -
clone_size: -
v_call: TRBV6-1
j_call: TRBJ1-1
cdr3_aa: CASRLTGNTEAFF
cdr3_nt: TGTGCCAGCAGACTCACAGGGAACACTGAAGCTTTCTTT

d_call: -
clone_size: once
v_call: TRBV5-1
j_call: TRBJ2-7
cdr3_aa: CASSFRPTTPEQYF
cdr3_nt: TGCGCCAGCAGCTTTAGACCGACGACGCCCGAGCAGTACTTC

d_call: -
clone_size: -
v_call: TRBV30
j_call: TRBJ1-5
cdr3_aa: CAWSVGRGAGPQHF
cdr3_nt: TGTGCCTGGAGTGTAGGTCGCGGCGCGGGGCCCCAGCATTTT